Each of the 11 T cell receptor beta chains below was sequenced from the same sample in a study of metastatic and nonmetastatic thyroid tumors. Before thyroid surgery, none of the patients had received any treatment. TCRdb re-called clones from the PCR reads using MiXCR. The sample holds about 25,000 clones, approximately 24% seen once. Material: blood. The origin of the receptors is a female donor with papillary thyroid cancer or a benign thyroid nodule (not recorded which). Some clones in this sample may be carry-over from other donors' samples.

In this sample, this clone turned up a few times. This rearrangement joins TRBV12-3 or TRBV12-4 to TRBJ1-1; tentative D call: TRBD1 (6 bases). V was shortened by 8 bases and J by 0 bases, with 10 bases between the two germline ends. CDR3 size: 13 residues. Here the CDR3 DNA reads TGTGCCAGCGGTAACAGGGTGAACACTGAAGCTTTCTTT. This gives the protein CASGNRVNTEAFF.

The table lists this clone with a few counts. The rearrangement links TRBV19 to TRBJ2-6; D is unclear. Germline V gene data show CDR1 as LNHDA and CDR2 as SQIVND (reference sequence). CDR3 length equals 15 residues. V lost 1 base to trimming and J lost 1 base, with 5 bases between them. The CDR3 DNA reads TGTGCCAGTAGTATAGTAACTTCTGGGGCCAACGTCCTGACTTTC. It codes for CASSIVTSGANVLTF. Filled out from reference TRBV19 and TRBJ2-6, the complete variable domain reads DGGITQSPKYLFRKEGQNVTLSCEQNLNHDAMYWYRQDPGQGLRLIYYSQIVNDFQKGDIAEGYSVSREKKESFPLTVTSAQKNPTAFYLCASSIVTSGANVLTFGAGSRLTVL.

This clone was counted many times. In DNA, the CDR3 is TGCAGTGCCATAGAATGGAGCGGGAGGGCCGGTTGGGACATTCAGTACTTC. It encodes CSAIEWSGRAGWDIQYF. V is TRBV20-1 and J is TRBJ2-4; 10 bases are a match to TRBD2. V gave up 6 bases and J gave up 8 bases; unmatched junction bases: 19. This CDR3 spans 17 amino acids. From germline, CDR1 is DFQATT and CDR2 SNEGSKA (reference sequence).

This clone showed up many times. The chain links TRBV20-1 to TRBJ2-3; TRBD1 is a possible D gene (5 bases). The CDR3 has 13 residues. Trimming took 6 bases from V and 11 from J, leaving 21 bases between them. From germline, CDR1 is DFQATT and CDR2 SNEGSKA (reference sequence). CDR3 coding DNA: TGCAGTGCCCGAAGCCTGGACAAATTACGGCAGTATTTT. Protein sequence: CSARSLDKLRQYF.

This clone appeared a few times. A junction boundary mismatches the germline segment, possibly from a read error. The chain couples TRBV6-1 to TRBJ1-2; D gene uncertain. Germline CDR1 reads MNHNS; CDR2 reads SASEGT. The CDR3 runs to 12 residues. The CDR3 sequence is CASRTSGYGYNF. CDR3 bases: TGTGCCAGCAGGACAAGCGGCTATGGCTACAACTTC.

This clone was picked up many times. The CDR3 DNA is TGTGCCAGCTCACCACCCGACAGGGTGGCCTACGAGCAGTACTTC. It is translated as CASSPPDRVAYEQYF. J is TRBJ2-7 and V is TRBV18; 7 positions match TRBD1. The germline V gene encodes CDR1 KGHSH and CDR2 LQKENI. V shed 0 bases and J 2 bases; nucleotides not matched to a gene: 4. This CDR3 region has 15 residues.

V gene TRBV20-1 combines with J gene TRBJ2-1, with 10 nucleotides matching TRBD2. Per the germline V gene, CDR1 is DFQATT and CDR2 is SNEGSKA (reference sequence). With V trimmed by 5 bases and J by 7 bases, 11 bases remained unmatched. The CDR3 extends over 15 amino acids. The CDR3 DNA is TGCAGTGCTTATTCTAGCGGGAGCTCCCCTAATGAGCAGTTCTTC. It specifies CSAYSSGSSPNEQFF.

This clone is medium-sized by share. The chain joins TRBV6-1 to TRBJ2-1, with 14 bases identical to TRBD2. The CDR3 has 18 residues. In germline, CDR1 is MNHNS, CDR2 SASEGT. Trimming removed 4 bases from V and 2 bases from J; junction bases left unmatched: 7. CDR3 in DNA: TGTGCCAGCAGTGGACCGACTAGCGGGAGGGGGGCCTACAATGAGCAGTTCTTC. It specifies CASSGPTSGRGAYNEQFF.

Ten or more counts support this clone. The CDR3 coding sequence is TGTGCCAGCAGTTGGGACAGAGTCAATGAGCAGTTCTTC. Its translation is CASSWDRVNEQFF. The rearrangement uses TRBV2 and TRBJ2-1, with TRBD1 matching over 7 bases. This CDR3 is 13 amino acids long. Unmatched junction bases numbered 4, after V lost 5 bases and J lost 6 bases. The germline gives CDR1 SNHLY, CDR2 FYNNEI.

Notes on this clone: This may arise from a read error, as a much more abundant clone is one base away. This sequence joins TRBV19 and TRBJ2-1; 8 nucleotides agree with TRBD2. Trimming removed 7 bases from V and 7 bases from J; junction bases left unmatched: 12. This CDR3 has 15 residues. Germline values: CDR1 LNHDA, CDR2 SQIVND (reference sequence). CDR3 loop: CASILGGGIGNEQFF. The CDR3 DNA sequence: TGTGCCAGTATCCTCGGGGGGGGCATAGGGAATGAGCAGTTCTTC.

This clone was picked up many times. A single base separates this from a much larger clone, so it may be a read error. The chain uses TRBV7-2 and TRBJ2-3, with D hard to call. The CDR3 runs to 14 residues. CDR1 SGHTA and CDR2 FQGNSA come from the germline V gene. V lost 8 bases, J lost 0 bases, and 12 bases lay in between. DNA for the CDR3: TGTGCCAGCGGCTCCCCACTAAGCACAGATACGCAGTATTTT. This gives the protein CASGSPLSTDTQYF.